One sample yielded the 13 T cell receptor beta chains listed below, sequenced in a study of neurological immune-mediated disorders. In TCRdb, the 5' RACE reads were re-called with MiXCR into one record per CDR3 protein. This table holds over 60,000 distinct CDR3 sequences, around 4.6% found once. Sequenced input: PBMCs. These receptor sequences come from a woman aged 30 to 39 with multiple sclerosis.

This clonotype was observed at least ten times. The V gene is TRBV5-5, the J gene TRBJ1-3; no clear D. The CDR3 covers 14 residues. Germline assignment: CDR1 SGHKS and CDR2 YYEKEE (reference sequence). The ends were cut back, 0 bases at V and 3 bases at J, with 7 bases in the middle. CDR3 coding DNA: TGTGCCAGCAGCTTGGAGAGGGTTGGAAACACCATATATTTT. It yields the protein CASSLERVGNTIYF.

This clonotype was picked up a small number of times. V and J are TRBV6-6 and TRBJ1-1, with D tentatively TRBD1 (5 bases). CDR3 size: 13 residues. Germline V gene data show CDR1 as MNHNY and CDR2 as SVGAGI (reference sequence). V lost 5 bases to trimming and J lost 6 bases, with 13 bases between them. The DNA of the CDR3 is TGTGCCAGCAGTCGGGAGGGGCGCCCTGAAGCTTTCTTT. It encodes CASSREGRPEAFF.

The V gene is TRBV2, the J gene TRBJ1-2; the match to TRBD1 covers 7 bases. This CDR3 comprises 15 residues. The germline V gene encodes CDR1 SNHLY and CDR2 FYNNEI. After removal of 6 bases from V and 7 bases from J, the junction contained 14 bases not matched to a gene. Written as DNA, the CDR3 is TGTGCCAGCAGGGGGGGGACAGCGCTTTTGAGTGGCTACACCTTC. Translating gives CASRGGTALLSGYTF.

This clonotype has a handful of counts. The chain carries TRBV6-1 and TRBJ2-7; no definite D call. The germline V gene has CDR1 MNHNS and CDR2 SASEGT. This CDR3 is built from 13 residues. V shed 1 base and J shed 3 bases, with 7 bases lying between them. CDR3 DNA: TGTGCCAGCAGTGAAGGGCCGCGCTACGAGCAGTACGTC. Its protein product is CASSEGPRYEQYV.

The V gene is TRBV28, the J gene TRBJ2-7, with D possibly TRBD2 on 5 matching bases. Germline CDR1 MDHEN, CDR2 SYDVKM. V gave up 5 bases and J gave up 3 bases, with 20 bases separating them. The CDR3 extends over 16 amino acids. CDR3 sequence (DNA): TGTGCCAGCAGTCCTCGCTGGACTTCTGTTTTCTACGAGCAGTACTTC. It specifies CASSPRWTSVFYEQYF.

V is TRBV5-1 and J is TRBJ2-1; no firm D call. The CDR3 consists of 15 residues. The germline CDR1 and CDR2 sequences are SGHRS and YFSETQ. V was clipped by 1 base and J by 0 bases, with 8 bases between them. The CDR3 DNA reads TGCGCCAGCAGCTTGTATTGGCCCTCCTACAATGAGCAGTTCTTC. It encodes CASSLYWPSYNEQFF.

There are a few counts of this clonotype. The V call is TRBV20-1, the J call TRBJ2-7; 10 bases are shared with TRBD1. CDR1 DFQATT and CDR2 SNEGSKA come from the germline V gene (reference sequence). The CDR3 spans 14 residues. J was trimmed by 2 bases and V by 6 bases; bases with no gene match: 7. The CDR3 nucleotides are TGCAGTGCGAGAAAGGGACAGGGGCCCTACGAGCAGTACTTC. It specifies CSARKGQGPYEQYF.

The genes are TRBV5-1 and TRBJ2-6; D tentatively fits TRBD1 or TRBD2 (5 bases each). The germline CDR1 and CDR2 sequences are SGHRS and YFSETQ. V lost 0 bases and J 10 bases, leaving 14 bases between the germline ends. The CDR3 extends over 15 amino acids. The CDR3 sequence is CASSLAFGASNVLTF. CDR3 in DNA: TGCGCCAGCAGCTTGGCGTTCGGGGCTTCGAACGTCCTGACTTTC.

This clonotype was found a few times. This sequence joins TRBV5-1 and TRBJ2-2, with D unclear. Germline V CDR1 and CDR2: SGHRS, YFSETQ. The CDR3 is 17 residues long. Deletions cut 2 bases from V and 1 base from J, with 15 bases between. This CDR3 reads CASSFSPPTVNTGELFF. DNA of the CDR3: TGCGCCAGCAGCTTCTCACCTCCGACGGTGAACACCGGGGAGCTGTTTTTT. The whole variable domain, remainder taken from reference TRBV5-1 and TRBJ2-2, is KAGVTQTPRYLIKTRGQQVTLSCSPISGHRSVSWYQQTPGQGLQFLFEYFSETQRNKGNFPGRFSGRQFSNSRSEMNVSTLELGDSALYLCASSFSPPTVNTGELFFGEGSRLTVL.

This clonotype has ten or more counts. This chain uses TRBV28 with TRBJ2-1; 10 bases agree with TRBD2. This CDR3 spans 15 amino acids. V lost 5 bases and J lost 3; bases outside the gene matches: 4. From germline, CDR1 is MDHEN and CDR2 SYDVKM. For the CDR3, the DNA is TGTGCCAGCAGTCTAGCGGGAGAGAGCTACAATGAGCAGTTCTTC. Translated, it gives CASSLAGESYNEQFF.

This clonotype occurred many times. The gene calls are TRBV5-1 and TRBJ2-1; weak D call: TRBD1 (6 bases). Germline CDR1 reads SGHRS; CDR2 reads YFSETQ. The CDR3 length is 16 residues. V gave up 6 bases and J gave up 0 bases, with 16 bases separating them. The DNA of the CDR3 is TGCGCCAGCATGGTCACCACAGGGAGCTCCTACAATGAGCAGTTCTTC. This sequence encodes CASMVTTGSSYNEQFF.

This clonotype has at least ten counts. This chain joins TRBV20-1 and TRBJ2-7, with 7 bases matching TRBD2. The CDR3 has 11 amino acids. V lost 5 bases, J lost 6 bases, and 4 bases stayed unmatched. Germline loops: CDR1 DFQATT, CDR2 SNEGSKA (reference sequence). Here the CDR3 DNA reads TGCAGTGCTTTAACGGGGGGCGAGCAGTACGTC. This encodes CSALTGGEQYV.

This clonotype was recorded many times. This rearrangement joins TRBV5-1 to TRBJ2-2; D is ambiguous. This CDR3 region has 14 residues. Germline V gene data show CDR1 as SGHRS and CDR2 as YFSETQ. The V gene lost 4 bases and the J gene lost 2 bases, with 9 bases spanning the gap. In DNA, the CDR3 is TGCGCCAGCAGCAGATCGGAAAACACCGGGGAGCTGTTTTTT. Translating it yields CASSRSENTGELFF.